This T cell receptor (beta chain) was documented in a study of CD8 T cells in Susac syndrome. Negative isolation yielded CD4+ and CD8+ T cells, and FACS enriched TEMRA cells. It was with random hexamers that about 0.45 to 1 ug RNA was reverse transcribed. TCRdb reprocessed the immunoSEQ multiplex PCR reads with MiXCR, giving one entry per CDR3 protein. The data show some 100,000 distinct CDR3 sequences, 85% to 95% seen once. CDR1 is DFQATT, CDR2 SNEGSKA, per germline (reference sequence). With 5 bases removed from V and 1 base from J, the gap between germline ends came to 14 bases. The CDR3 is made up of 14 amino acids.

V is TRBV20-1 and J is TRBJ1-1; D remains ambiguous. The receptor was isolated from a human donor in good health. Sequencing was carried out using CD8+ T cells from PBMCs. The DNA for the CDR3 is TGCAGTGCTCCTCTAGGAGGTGCGAACACTGAAGCTTTCTTT. Amino acids: CSAPLGGANTEAFF.